The 28 T cell receptor beta chains below all came from one sample that was sequenced in a study of neurological immune-mediated disorders. TCRdb re-analysed the 5' RACE reads in MiXCR, keeping a single row per CDR3 protein. The sample has roughly 62,000 distinct CDR3 sequences; around 3.8% are singletons. Sequenced material: PBMCs. The receptors were gathered from a woman in her forties or fifties with multiple sclerosis.

This clonotype was seen many times. The chain is built from TRBV10-3 and TRBJ1-1; maybe TRBD1 (5 bases). Looked up from germline, CDR1 is ENHRY and CDR2 is SYGVKD. V lost 2 bases, J lost 11 bases, and 9 bases lay in between. The CDR3 extends over 11 amino acids. The CDR3 loop reads CAISERGTAFF. The CDR3 nucleotides read TGTGCCATCAGTGAGAGGGGAACGGCTTTCTTT.

This clonotype was seen ten or more times. The V and J genes are TRBV12-3 or TRBV12-4 and TRBJ1-1; D remains unclear. The CDR3 extends over 14 amino acids. Trimming pared 5 bases from V and 6 bases from J, leaving 16 bases between. CDR3 protein: CASSPRARGAEAFF. The DNA for the CDR3 is TGTGCCAGCAGTCCCCGGGCCCGTGGGGCTGAAGCTTTCTTT.

This clonotype was detected ten times or more. The gene calls are TRBV5-1 and TRBJ1-6; D unresolved. This CDR3 spans 15 amino acids. CDR1 is SGHRS, CDR2 YFSETQ, per germline. V was cut by 9 bases and J by 5 bases, with 18 bases left in between. The CDR3: CATRFGEVDNSPLHF. CDR3 sequence (DNA): TGCGCCACCCGATTTGGTGAGGTGGATAATTCACCCCTCCACTTT.

This sequence joins TRBV10-2 and TRBJ2-7, with D perhaps matching TRBD1 (6 bases). The CDR3 extends over 14 amino acids. Trimming removed 3 bases at V and 3 bases at J, with 12 bases between. Germline values: CDR1 WSHSY, CDR2 SAAADI. CDR3 region: CASSDSRGVYEQYF. CDR3 DNA: TGCGCCAGCAGTGACAGCAGGGGAGTCTACGAGCAGTACTTC.

This clonotype was observed at least ten times. V and J are TRBV20-1 and TRBJ2-1; TRBD2 matches at 8 bases. Germline CDR1 DFQATT, CDR2 SNEGSKA (reference sequence). V dropped 5 bases and J dropped 6; count of bases not matched to a gene: 12. The CDR3 loop spans 15 amino acids. DNA for the CDR3: TGCAGTGCTGGACCGGGACTAGGGGTCGTCAATGAGCAGTTCTTC. Translated, it gives CSAGPGLGVVNEQFF.

This clonotype has ten or more counts. This sequence joins TRBV11-2 and TRBJ1-2, with 10 bases lining up with TRBD1. Germline-derived CDR1 and CDR2 are SGHAT and FQNNGV. The CDR3 contains 14 residues. Trimming cost V 1 base and J 8 bases; bases outside gene matches: 4. The CDR3 reads CASSLGGQGGGYTF. The CDR3 DNA reads TGTGCCAGCAGCTTAGGCGGACAGGGGGGAGGCTACACCTTC.

CDR3 nucleotide sequence: TGCAGTGCCCTTGGGAGCGGGAGAAACATTCAGTACTTC. Translated: CSALGSGRNIQYF. This chain links TRBV20-1 with TRBJ2-4, with TRBD2 matching over 8 bases. The CDR3 has 13 residues. Germline trimming cut 6 bases from V and 6 bases from J; bases unmatched to any gene: 7. The germline V gene encodes CDR1 DFQATT and CDR2 SNEGSKA (reference sequence).

This clonotype turned up a few times. The J gene is TRBJ2-5, the V gene TRBV10-3; D not resolved. V lost 6 bases and J 1 base, leaving 6 bases between the germline ends. In germline, CDR1 is ENHRY, CDR2 SYGVKD. The length of the CDR3 is 12 residues. In nucleotides, the CDR3 is TGTGCCATCAGCGCAACCCAAGAGACCCAGTACTTC. This codes for CAISATQETQYF.

This clonotype was detected many times. The rearrangement links TRBV7-2 to TRBJ2-2; TRBD2 matches 8 bases. From germline, CDR1 is SGHTA and CDR2 FQGNSA. This CDR3 is built from 16 residues. The V segment lost 1 base and the J segment 2 bases; nucleotides outside the gene matches: 3. The CDR3 loop is CASSLELAVNTGELFF. The CDR3 nucleotides read TGTGCCAGCAGCTTAGAACTAGCGGTTAACACCGGGGAGCTGTTTTTT.

This clonotype has at least ten counts. The chain carries TRBV20-1 and TRBJ2-5; 8 bases fit TRBD1. This CDR3 has 13 amino acids. Germline values: CDR1 DFQATT, CDR2 SNEGSKA (reference sequence). Trimming at V came to 4 bases and at J to 2 bases, leaving 3 bases not matched to a gene. The DNA for the CDR3 is TGCAGTGCTACTGACAGGGGACAAGAGACCCAGTACTTC. It specifies CSATDRGQETQYF.

This clonotype was observed many times. The chain has TRBV12-3 or TRBV12-4 and TRBJ1-5, with TRBD1 as a possible D gene (6 bases). Trimming pared 4 bases from V and 0 bases from J, leaving 7 bases between. This CDR3 spans 14 amino acids. The chain's CDR3 is CASSYRDSNQPQHF. The CDR3 nucleotides read TGTGCCAGCAGTTACAGGGATAGCAATCAGCCCCAGCATTTT.

This clonotype was seen repeatedly, ten times or more. The chain has TRBV24-1 and TRBJ2-3, with D unclear. Per germline, CDR1 KGHDR and CDR2 SFDVKD. Trimming left V 0 bases short and J 3 bases short, with 9 bases between. The CDR3 sequence is 15 residues long. The CDR3 DNA is TGTGCCACCAGTGATTTGCGACAACCAACAGATACGCAGTATTTT. It encodes CATSDLRQPTDTQYF.

Many counts were recorded for this clonotype. This chain uses TRBV25-1 with TRBJ2-7; no clear D. The V gene lost 5 bases and the J gene lost 4 bases, with 9 bases spanning the gap. CDR1 and CDR2 from the germline V gene are MGHDK and SYGVNS. This CDR3 spans 12 amino acids. CDR3 DNA sequence: TGTGCCAGCAGTCGGGCCGGGTACGAGCAGTACTTC. This sequence encodes CASSRAGYEQYF.

This clonotype was recorded many times. The chain recombines TRBV5-1 with TRBJ2-2, with no clear D. This CDR3 spans 18 amino acids. The germline V and J ends were trimmed by 0 bases and 2 bases, with 17 bases remaining between them. The V gene's germline CDR1 is SGHRS and CDR2 YFSETQ. CDR3 coding DNA: TGCGCCAGCAGCTTGGGAGAACACTGGAAGGGTAACACCGGGGAGCTGTTTTTT. Its translation: CASSLGEHWKGNTGELFF.

This clonotype appeared many times. V is TRBV5-6 and J is TRBJ2-1; possibly TRBD2 for D (6 bases). CDR1 is SGHDT and CDR2 is YYEEEE in the germline V gene. This CDR3 is built from 15 residues. V lost 3 bases and J lost 6, with 16 bases in between. This chain's CDR3 is CASSWDFSTANEQFF. In nucleotides, the CDR3 is TGTGCCAGCAGCTGGGACTTCTCCACGGCCAATGAGCAGTTCTTC. Supplemented by reference TRBV5-6 and TRBJ2-1, the full variable domain reads DAGVTQSPTHLIKTRGQQVTLRCSPKSGHDTVSWYQQALGQGPQFIFQYYEEEERQRGNFPDRFSGHQFPNYSSELNVNALLLGDSALYLCASSWDFSTANEQFFGPGTRLTVL.

This clonotype was recorded at least ten times. The chain has TRBV5-1 and TRBJ2-2; 14 bases map to TRBD2. Per germline, CDR1 SGHRS and CDR2 YFSETQ. Trimming cost V 2 bases and J 8 bases; bases outside gene matches: 5. The CDR3 totals 16 residues. The CDR3 DNA reads TGCGCCAGCAGCTTTGGGACTAGCGGGAGTTATGGGGAGCTGTTTTTT. It codes for CASSFGTSGSYGELFF.

In its sample, this clonotype was seen many times. The J gene is TRBJ1-6, the V gene TRBV5-8; D may be TRBD1 (5 bases). From germline, CDR1 is SGHTS and CDR2 YDEGEE. The germline V and J ends were trimmed by 4 bases and 7 bases, with 9 bases remaining between them. This CDR3 region has 13 residues. The CDR3 spells CASSINRNSPLHF. The CDR3 DNA follows: TGTGCCAGCAGCATAAACAGGAATTCACCCCTCCACTTT. The variable domain in full, completed from reference TRBV5-8 and TRBJ1-6, reads EAGVTQSPTHLIKTRGQQATLRCSPISGHTSVYWYQQALGLGLQFLLWYDEGEERNRGNFPPRFSGRQFPNYSSELNVNALELEDSALYLCASSINRNSPLHFGNGTRLTVT.

Many counts were recorded for this clonotype. The chain combines TRBV20-1 with TRBJ2-3; 11 bases map to TRBD2. Germline loops: CDR1 DFQATT, CDR2 SNEGSKA (reference sequence). J gave up 2 bases and V 1 base, and 2 bases lay outside the gene matches. The CDR3 is 15 amino acids. This CDR3 is CSARGTSGYTDTQYF. CDR3 bases: TGCAGTGCTAGAGGGACTAGCGGGTACACAGATACGCAGTATTTT.

At least ten counts were recorded for this clonotype. The CDR3 loop reads CSAKLGTASTDTQYF. The CDR3 region has the DNA TGCAGTGCTAAGCTTGGGACAGCTAGCACAGATACGCAGTATTTT. The rearrangement joins TRBV20-1 to TRBJ2-3, with 7 nucleotides matching TRBD1. This CDR3 has 15 amino acids. The V and J ends lost 4 bases and 0 bases, in that order; junction bases with no gene match: 7. Germline values: CDR1 DFQATT, CDR2 SNEGSKA (reference sequence).

This clonotype was counted only a few times. The gene calls are TRBV19 and TRBJ2-1; either TRBD1 or TRBD2 may supply D (5 bases each). Trimming took off 4 bases at V and 8 bases at J, with 18 bases between the two ends. The CDR3 runs to 15 residues. Germline CDR1 LNHDA, CDR2 SQIVND (reference sequence). DNA for the CDR3: TGTGCCAGTAGTACCTACGCCGGGACGTCGGATGAGCAGTTCTTC. It translates to CASSTYAGTSDEQFF.

This clonotype was seen just once. This may be a read error: a much more frequent sequence differs by one nucleotide. The chain uses TRBV12-3 or TRBV12-4 and TRBJ2-2; D not resolved. The V end lost 5 bases, the J end lost 2 bases, and 12 bases lay between the germline ends. The CDR3 loop spans 15 amino acids. CDR3 DNA: TGTGCCAGCAGTATAGGTCAGCTAAACACCGGGGAGCTGTTTTTT. This sequence encodes CASSIGQLNTGELFF.

This clonotype was seen many times. The V call is TRBV20-1, the J call TRBJ1-4; D perhaps matches TRBD1 (5 bases). The germline V gene encodes CDR1 DFQATT and CDR2 SNEGSKA (reference sequence). The CDR3 extends over 13 amino acids. The V gene lost 4 bases and the J gene lost 8 bases, with 14 bases spanning the gap. CDR3 region: CSATATVREKLFF. For the CDR3, the DNA is TGCAGTGCTACCGCGACAGTCAGGGAAAAACTGTTTTTT.

Many counts were recorded for this clonotype. The rearrangement joins TRBV7-9 to TRBJ2-1; D unclear. CDR1 is SEHNR, CDR2 FQNEAQ, per germline (reference sequence). CDR3 length equals 11 residues. Trimming stripped 6 bases from V and 10 bases from J, with 10 bases between. The CDR3 DNA reads TGTGCCAGCAGTTCGGGTGGGGAGCAGTTCTTC. Residues: CASSSGGEQFF.

This clonotype was seen ten or more times. The gene calls are TRBV6-6 and TRBJ2-3; 8 nucleotides line up with TRBD2. Germline values: CDR1 MNHNY, CDR2 SVGAGI (reference sequence). V trimming: 7 bases; J trimming: 3 bases; junction bases outside the gene matches: 9. CDR3 length: 15 amino acids. The DNA of the CDR3 is TGTGCCAGCACTTCCTGGGCTAGCGGGACAGATACGCAGTATTTT. This codes for CASTSWASGTDTQYF.

Many counts were recorded for this clonotype. The J gene is TRBJ1-2, the V gene TRBV29-1, with 8 bases that match TRBD1. CDR1 SQVTM and CDR2 ANQGSEA come from the germline V gene. This CDR3 region has 14 residues. With V trimmed by 1 base and J by 4 bases, 5 bases remained unmatched. The CDR3 loop reads CSVEGRGQGYGYTF. CDR3 in DNA: TGCAGCGTTGAAGGCAGGGGGCAGGGCTATGGCTACACCTTC. Full variable domain (missing parts from reference TRBV29-1 and TRBJ1-2): SAVISQKPSRDICQRGTSLTIQCQVDSQVTMMFWYRQQPGQSLTLIATANQGSEATYESGFVIDKFPISRPNLTFSTLTVSNMSPEDSSIYLCSVEGRGQGYGYTFGSGTRLTVV.

This clonotype has ten or more counts. The rearrangement links TRBV5-1 to TRBJ2-3; D unclear. The CDR3 contains 15 residues. Germline values: CDR1 SGHRS, CDR2 YFSETQ. V lost 0 bases, J lost 2 bases, and 10 bases lay in between. The CDR3 sequence: CASSLGTEDTDTQYF. As DNA, the CDR3 is TGCGCCAGCAGCTTGGGTACGGAAGACACAGATACGCAGTATTTT.

This clonotype has a handful of counts. This sequence joins TRBV6-6 and TRBJ1-2, with a possible D match to TRBD1 (6 bases). Trimming shortened V by 0 bases and J by 8 bases, and 22 bases separated the two germline ends. This CDR3 contains 17 residues. CDR1 and CDR2 from the germline V gene are MNHNY and SVGAGI (reference sequence). The chain's CDR3 is CASSYSGPGEALRGYTF. DNA for the CDR3: TGTGCCAGCAGTTACTCGGGCCCAGGGGAAGCTTTGAGGGGCTACACCTTC.

There are many counts of this clonotype. The CDR3 DNA reads TGTGCCAGCAGCTTAGGCCCCGGACAGGGAACCTACGAGCAGTACTTC. Amino acid sequence: CASSLGPGQGTYEQYF. The V gene is TRBV13, the J gene TRBJ2-7; TRBD1 matches at 8 bases. The V and J ends lost 0 bases and 2 bases, in that order; junction bases with no gene match: 6. The CDR3 is 16 residues long. Germline V lookup: CDR1 PRHDT, CDR2 FYEKMQ (reference sequence).